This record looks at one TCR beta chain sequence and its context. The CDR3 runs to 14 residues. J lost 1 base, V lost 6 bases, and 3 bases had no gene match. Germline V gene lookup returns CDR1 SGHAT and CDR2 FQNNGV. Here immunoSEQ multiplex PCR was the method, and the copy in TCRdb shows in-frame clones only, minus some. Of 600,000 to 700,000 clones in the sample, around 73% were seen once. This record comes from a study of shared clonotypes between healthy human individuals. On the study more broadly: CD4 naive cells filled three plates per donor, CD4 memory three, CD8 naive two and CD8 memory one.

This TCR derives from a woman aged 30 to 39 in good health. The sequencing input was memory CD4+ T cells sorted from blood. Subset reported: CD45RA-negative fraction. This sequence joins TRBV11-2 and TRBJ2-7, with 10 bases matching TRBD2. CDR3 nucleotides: TGTGCCAGCAGGCCGACTAGCGGGTCCTACGAGCAGTACTTC. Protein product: CASRPTSGSYEQYF.